Reported below is one T cell receptor beta chain. This entry belongs to a study of blood T cell repertoires in COVID-19. Looking at the study overall: Italy, Spain and the United States were the sources of the convalescent and acute COVID-19 samples. The cDNA or gDNA used as material had been derived from T cells, B-cell-depleted T cells, or PBMCs.

The CDR3 runs 15 residues. V shed 9 bases and J 2 bases; nucleotides not matched to a gene: 8. Per germline, CDR1 SGHRS and CDR2 YFSETQ. Per the original data handling: Reference gene primer amplification gave nucleated cell count estimates. TCRdb's table, derived via immunoSEQ multiplex PCR, lists solely in-frame clones and lacks some. V and J calls and clone size are as listed in that table; D and trimming were resolved from the DNA. Among under 250,000 clones listed, around four fifths were seen once. This clonotype originated in a woman aged 50 to 65 with acute or convalescent COVID-19. The chain recombines TRBV5-1 with TRBJ2-5; TRBD2 agrees at 12 bases. The sequenced sample consisted of peripheral blood. The CDR3 sequence: CATARLAGEQETQYF. Written as DNA, the CDR3 is TGCGCCACCGCGAGACTAGCGGGAGAGCAAGAGACCCAGTACTTC.